The next 6 T cell receptor beta chains were all read from a single sample in a study of T cell responses to AZD1222 COVID-19 vaccine. Assay used: immunoSEQ multiplex PCR; TCRdb lists only in-frame clones, some missing. The sample includes about 69,000 clones, approximately 82% of them seen just once. The sample in question was peripheral blood, obtained 28 days after the second AZD1222 dose. Every receptor here comes from an adult who received the AZD1222 COVID-19 vaccine.

The chain uses TRBV6-5 and TRBJ2-7, with D perhaps matching TRBD2 (7 bases). V shed 5 bases and J shed 3 bases, with 14 bases lying between them. The CDR3 consists of 14 residues. Germline loops: CDR1 MNHEY, CDR2 SVGAGI. The CDR3 is CASSPSGGGYEQYF. As DNA, the CDR3 is TGTGCCAGCAGTCCGTCGGGGGGCGGCTACGAGCAGTACTTC.

The gene calls are TRBV14 and TRBJ2-7; 7 bases match TRBD1. Germline CDR1 is SGHDN and CDR2 is FVKESK. The junction had 6 bases not matched to a gene; V was cut back by 4 bases and J by 3 bases. CDR3 length: 14 amino acids. Here the CDR3 DNA reads TGTGCCAGCAGCCGGGCGTCAGGGGGCTACGAGCAGTACTTC. It is translated as CASSRASGGYEQYF.

V and J are TRBV5-1 and TRBJ2-1; a weak D match, TRBD2 (6 bases). The CDR3 length is 15 residues. Germline V gives CDR1 SGHRS, CDR2 YFSETQ. V gave up 3 bases and J gave up 0 bases, with 10 bases separating them. The CDR3 region is CASSSGGSSYNEQFF. DNA of the CDR3: TGCGCCAGCAGCTCCGGGGGTAGCTCCTACAATGAGCAGTTCTTC.

This chain links TRBV7-6 with TRBJ2-7; no definite D call. V was clipped by 5 bases and J by 5 bases, with 10 bases between them. The CDR3 spans 12 residues. CDR1 is SGHVS, CDR2 FNYEAQ, per germline. The CDR3 is CASSNRPDEQYF. As DNA, the CDR3 is TGTGCCAGCAGCAACCGACCCGACGAGCAGTACTTC.

The chain uses TRBV30 and TRBJ2-3; a weak D match, TRBD2 (5 bases). V was shortened by 6 bases and J by 1 base, with 20 bases between the two germline ends. Germline V gene data show CDR1 as GTSNPN and CDR2 as SVGIG (reference sequence). The CDR3 contains 16 residues. This CDR3 reads CACPGILGVGTDTQYF. The DNA of the CDR3 is TGTGCCTGCCCGGGGATTCTGGGAGTCGGCACAGATACGCAGTATTTT.

A few counts support this clone. V usage is TRBV4-1 and J usage is TRBJ2-3; 12 positions agree with TRBD2. CDR3 size: 19 residues. Losses at the gene ends were 4 bases for V and 4 bases for J; bases not matched to a gene: 15. Germline lookup yields CDR1 MGHRA and CDR2 YSYEKL. CDR3 sequence reads: CASSRVLASGGVGSDTQYF. In DNA, the CDR3 is TGCGCCAGCAGCCGCGTGTTGGCTAGCGGGGGGGTAGGTTCAGATACGCAGTATTTT.